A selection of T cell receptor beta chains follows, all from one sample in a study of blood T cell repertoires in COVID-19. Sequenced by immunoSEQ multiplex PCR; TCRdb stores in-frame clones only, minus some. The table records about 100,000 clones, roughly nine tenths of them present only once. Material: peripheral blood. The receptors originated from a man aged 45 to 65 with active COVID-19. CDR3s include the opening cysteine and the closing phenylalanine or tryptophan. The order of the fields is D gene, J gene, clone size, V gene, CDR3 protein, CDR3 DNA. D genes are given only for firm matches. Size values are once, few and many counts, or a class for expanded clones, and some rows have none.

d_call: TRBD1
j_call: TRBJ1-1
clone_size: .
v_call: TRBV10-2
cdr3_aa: CASSEGQARNTEAFF
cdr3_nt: TGCGCCAGCAGTGAGGGACAGGCTAGGAACACTGAAGCTTTCTTT

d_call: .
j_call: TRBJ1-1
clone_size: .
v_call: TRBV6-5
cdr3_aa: CASSRAGSEAFF
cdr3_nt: TGTGCCAGCAGCCGGGCTGGGAGTGAAGCTTTCTTT

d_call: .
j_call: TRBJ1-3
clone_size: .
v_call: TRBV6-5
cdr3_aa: CASTLGGPGNTIYF
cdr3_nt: TGTGCCAGCACCTTGGGGGGACCTGGAAACACCATATATTTT

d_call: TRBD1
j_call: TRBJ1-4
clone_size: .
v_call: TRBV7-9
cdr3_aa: CASSPGQGGKLFF
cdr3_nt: TGTGCCAGCAGCCCAGGACAGGGAGGGAAACTGTTTTTT

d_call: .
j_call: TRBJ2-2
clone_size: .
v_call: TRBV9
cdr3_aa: CASSVVVANGELFF
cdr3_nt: TGTGCCAGCAGCGTAGTAGTCGCCAACGGGGAGCTGTTTTTT

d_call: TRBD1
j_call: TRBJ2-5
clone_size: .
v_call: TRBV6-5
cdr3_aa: CASSLDRYQETQYF
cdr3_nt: TGTGCCAGCAGCTTGGACAGGTACCAAGAGACCCAGTACTTC

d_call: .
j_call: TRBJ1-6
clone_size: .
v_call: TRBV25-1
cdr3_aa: CASSALSSPLHF
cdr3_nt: TGTGCCAGCAGTGCCCTTTCTTCACCCCTCCACTTT

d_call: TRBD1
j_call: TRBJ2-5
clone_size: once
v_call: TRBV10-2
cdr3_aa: CATSSPTGETQYF
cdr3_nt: TGCGCCACCTCTAGTCCGACAGGGGAGACCCAGTACTTC

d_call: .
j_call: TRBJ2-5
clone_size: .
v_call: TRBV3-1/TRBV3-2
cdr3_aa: CASSQGHSGYQETQYF
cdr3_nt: TGTGCCAGCAGCCAAGGCCACAGTGGGTACCAAGAGACCCAGTACTTC

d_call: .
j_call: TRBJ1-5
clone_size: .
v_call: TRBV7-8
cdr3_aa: CASSGHSGNQPQHF
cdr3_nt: TGTGCCAGCAGCGGACACAGCGGGAATCAGCCCCAGCATTTT

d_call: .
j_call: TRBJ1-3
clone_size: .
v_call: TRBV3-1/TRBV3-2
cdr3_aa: CASSQDWGNGGSSGNTIYF
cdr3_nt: TGTGCCAGCAGCCAAGATTGGGGTAACGGGGGGAGCTCTGGAAACACCATATATTTT

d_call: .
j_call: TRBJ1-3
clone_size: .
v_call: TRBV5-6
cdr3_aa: CASSLDGTPLFSGNTIYF
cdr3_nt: TGTGCCAGCAGCTTGGATGGGACACCACTATTCTCTGGAAACACCATATATTTT

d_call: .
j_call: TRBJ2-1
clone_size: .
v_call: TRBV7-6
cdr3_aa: CASSSYRVDEQFF
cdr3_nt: TGTGCCAGCAGCTCGTACAGGGTAGATGAGCAGTTCTTC

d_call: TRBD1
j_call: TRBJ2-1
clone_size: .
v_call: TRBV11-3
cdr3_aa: CASSPGPTGNYNEQFF
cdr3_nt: TGTGCCAGCAGCCCAGGACCGACAGGGAACTACAATGAGCAGTTCTTC

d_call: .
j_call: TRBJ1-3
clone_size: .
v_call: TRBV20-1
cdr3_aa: CSASYLSPGNTIYF
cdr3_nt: TGCAGTGCTAGTTACCTATCCCCTGGAAACACCATATATTTT

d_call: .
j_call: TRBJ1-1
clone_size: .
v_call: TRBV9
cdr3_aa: CASSPYPGGAYSDEAFF
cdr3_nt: TGTGCCAGCAGCCCTTACCCCGGGGGGGCTTATTCGGATGAAGCTTTCTTT

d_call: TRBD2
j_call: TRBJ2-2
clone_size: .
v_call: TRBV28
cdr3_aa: CASAYFGGTRNTGELFF
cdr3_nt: TGTGCCAGCGCCTACTTTGGGGGGACTAGGAACACCGGGGAGCTGTTTTTT

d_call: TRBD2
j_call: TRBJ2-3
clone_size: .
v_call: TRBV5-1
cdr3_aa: CASSISSGSTDTQYF
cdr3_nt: TGCGCCAGCAGCATTTCTAGCGGGAGTACAGATACGCAGTATTTT

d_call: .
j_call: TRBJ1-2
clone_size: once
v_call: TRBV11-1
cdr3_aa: CASSDSFNYGYTF
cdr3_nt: TGTGCCAGCAGCGACAGTTTTAACTATGGCTACACCTTC

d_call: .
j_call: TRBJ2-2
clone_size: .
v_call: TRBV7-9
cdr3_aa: CASSLVPQNTGELFF
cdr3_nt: TGTGCCAGCAGCTTAGTCCCACAGAACACCGGGGAGCTGTTTTTT

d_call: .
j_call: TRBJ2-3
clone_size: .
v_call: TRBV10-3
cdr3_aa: CAISVGSYGTDTQYF
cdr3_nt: TGTGCCATCAGTGTGGGTAGCTATGGCACAGATACGCAGTATTTT

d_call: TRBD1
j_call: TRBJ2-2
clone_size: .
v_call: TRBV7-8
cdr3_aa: CASSSGQLTGELFF
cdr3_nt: TGTGCCAGCAGCTCGGGACAGCTCACCGGGGAGCTGTTTTTT

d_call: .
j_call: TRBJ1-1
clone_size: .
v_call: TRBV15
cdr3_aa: CATSREQNSMNTEAFF
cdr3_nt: TGTGCCACCAGCAGAGAACAGAACTCTATGAACACTGAAGCTTTCTTT

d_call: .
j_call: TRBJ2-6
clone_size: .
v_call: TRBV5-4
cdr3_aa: CASSLAGVSGANVLTF
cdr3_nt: TGTGCCAGCAGCTTGGCCGGGGTCTCTGGGGCCAACGTCCTGACTTTC